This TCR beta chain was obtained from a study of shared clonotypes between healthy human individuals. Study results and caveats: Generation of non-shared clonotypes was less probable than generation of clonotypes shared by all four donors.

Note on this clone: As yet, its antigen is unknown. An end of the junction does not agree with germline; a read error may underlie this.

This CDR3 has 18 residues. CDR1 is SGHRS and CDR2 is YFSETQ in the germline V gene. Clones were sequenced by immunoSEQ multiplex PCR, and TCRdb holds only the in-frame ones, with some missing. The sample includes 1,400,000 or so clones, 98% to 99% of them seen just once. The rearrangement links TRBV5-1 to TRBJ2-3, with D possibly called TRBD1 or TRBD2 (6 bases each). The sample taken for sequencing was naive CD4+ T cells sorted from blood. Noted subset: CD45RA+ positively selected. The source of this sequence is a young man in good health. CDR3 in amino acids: CASSPGVAGHEAYVWGEF. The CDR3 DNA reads TGCGCCAGCAGCCCGGGCGTCGCGGGACATGAAGCTTATGTGTGGGGGGAATTT.